This is a list of T cell receptor beta chains from one sample in a study of Ad26.COV2.S vaccination and SARS-CoV-2 variants. The data were produced by immunoSEQ multiplex PCR, yet TCRdb's version contains in-frame clones alone and is incomplete. Of about 350,000 clones listed, 75% to 90% are singletons. Sequences were derived from peripheral blood, sampled in a trial of Ad26.COV2.S vaccine versus placebo. The source is a person between 18 and 65 years old who received the Ad26.COV2.S COVID-19 vaccine or a placebo. CDR3s include the opening cysteine and the closing phenylalanine or tryptophan. The order of the fields is clone size, V gene, J gene, D gene, CDR3 protein, CDR3 DNA. A D gene is named only where the DNA matches it firmly. The size of a clone is reported for some rows only, either as once, few or many, or as a class for expanded clones.

abundance: .; v_gene: TRBV29-1; j_gene: TRBJ1-1; d_gene: TRBD1; CDR3aa: CSVEGTGYTEAFF; CDR3nt: TGCAGCGTTGAGGGGACAGGGTACACTGAAGCTTTCTTT
abundance: .; v_gene: TRBV6-1; j_gene: TRBJ1-5; d_gene: .; CDR3aa: CASSVLGDESEISPQHF; CDR3nt: TGTGCCAGCAGTGTTCTGGGAGATGAGAGCGAGATTAGTCCCCAGCATTTT
abundance: .; v_gene: TRBV4-3; j_gene: TRBJ1-1; d_gene: .; CDR3aa: CASSHEGAGTLGTEAFF; CDR3nt: TGCGCCAGCAGCCATGAGGGTGCAGGTACCTTGGGCACTGAAGCTTTCTTT
abundance: .; v_gene: TRBV4-1; j_gene: TRBJ1-1; d_gene: .; CDR3aa: CASSQDEWVNTEAFF; CDR3nt: TGCGCCAGCAGCCAAGACGAGTGGGTGAACACTGAAGCTTTCTTT
abundance: once; v_gene: TRBV21-1; j_gene: TRBJ1-2; d_gene: .; CDR3aa: CASSDYGYTF; CDR3nt: TGTGCCAGCAGTGACTATGGCTACACCTTC
abundance: .; v_gene: TRBV7-2; j_gene: TRBJ2-7; d_gene: .; CDR3aa: CASSLDSYSSYEQYF; CDR3nt: TGTGCCAGCAGCTTAGACAGTTATAGCTCCTACGAGCAGTACTTC
abundance: .; v_gene: TRBV29-1; j_gene: TRBJ2-1; d_gene: TRBD1; CDR3aa: CSVEVDELRGRYEQFF; CDR3nt: TGCAGCGTTGAAGTTGATGAGCTCAGGGGGCGCTATGAGCAGTTCTTC
abundance: .; v_gene: TRBV7-9; j_gene: TRBJ2-3; d_gene: .; CDR3aa: CASSLTQSTDTQYF; CDR3nt: TGTGCCAGCAGCTTGACACAGAGCACAGATACGCAGTATTTT
abundance: .; v_gene: TRBV6-2/TRBV6-3; j_gene: TRBJ1-2; d_gene: .; CDR3aa: CASSLGAASYGYTF; CDR3nt: TGTGCCAGCAGTTTGGGGGCTGCCAGCTATGGCTACACCTTC
abundance: .; v_gene: TRBV4-3; j_gene: TRBJ2-1; d_gene: TRBD1; CDR3aa: CASSQDYRGHYNEQFF; CDR3nt: TGCGCCAGCAGCCAAGATTACAGGGGGCACTACAATGAGCAGTTCTTC